The present entry profiles one TCR beta chain with its context. One end of the junction does not line up with germline, which may come from a read error. DNA and RNA were both co-extracted from approximately 22-30 mg of bulk tissue that had not been sorted. Among the patients, all had chronic HBV infection and none had been treated. Germline CDR1 SGHNT, CDR2 YENEEA. The CDR3 length is 12 residues. This record belongs to a study of tumor-infiltrating lymphocytes in primary liver carcinoma. Turning to the study itself: In every tissue type, samples returned a similar yield of roughly 3.65 to 8 million productive TCRbeta reads.

A constant-region primer served to make TCR beta cDNA from around 540 ng total RNA. Three nested multiplex PCR rounds, a slightly modified ARM-PCR, produced the libraries for TCR beta. Investigators reported that the first two PCR rounds, at about 9 cycles each, used TRBV1-TRBV30 forward primers with a C-beta reverse primer. TCRdb fed the multiplex PCR reads into MiXCR, producing one record per CDR3 protein. The data contain tens of thousands of distinct CDR3 sequences, around 70% of them singletons. The rearrangement uses TRBV11-3 and TRBJ2-1, with unresolved D. The clonotype originates from a man in his forties with primary liver carcinoma and hepatitis B virus infection. The sequencing sample was made of liver tumor tissue from sampling region 2. Subset in this sample: tumor region T2, inferior pole. In DNA form, the CDR3 reads TGCGCCATCAGCTTAAATGCCAATGAGCAATTCTTC. Amino acids: CAISLNANEQFF.